Following are 10 T cell receptor beta chains from one sample sequenced in a study of blood T cell repertoires in COVID-19. Profiled with immunoSEQ multiplex PCR; TCRdb holds only in-frame clones, not every one. The sample has 200,000 to 300,000 clones, around nine tenths seen once; the top ten hold about 2.7%. Sequencing was carried out using PBMCs or T cells enriched from blood (not recorded which). The receptor source for this set is a woman aged 18-30 years who had recovered from COVID-19.

This rearrangement joins TRBV4-1 to TRBJ1-2, with D tentatively TRBD1 (5 bases). Trimming removed 7 bases at V and 3 bases at J, with 15 bases between. The CDR3 is made up of 14 amino acids. The germline gives CDR1 MGHRA, CDR2 YSYEKL. CDR3 in DNA: TGCGCCAGCAATGCCGTCAGCAGGGACTATGGCTACACCTTC. It is translated as CASNAVSRDYGYTF.

This clone has only one observation. The CDR3, as DNA: TGTGCCAGTAGTTCCCGGGACAGGAATGGGGGCACTGAAGCTTTCTTT. Amino acid sequence: CASSSRDRNGGTEAFF. V is TRBV19 and J is TRBJ1-1; 8 nucleotides match TRBD1. Trimming removed 5 bases from V and 4 bases from J; junction bases left unmatched: 12. Per germline, CDR1 LNHDA and CDR2 SQIVND (reference sequence). CDR3 length: 16 amino acids.

The chain employs TRBV2 and TRBJ2-7; D gene uncertain. The CDR3 is 14 residues long. V lost 0 bases and J 3 bases, leaving 9 bases between the germline ends. Germline-derived CDR1 and CDR2 are SNHLY and FYNNEI. CDR3 in amino acids: CASSEAGVIYEQYF. For the CDR3, the DNA is TGTGCCAGCAGTGAAGCGGGCGTGATCTACGAGCAGTACTTC.

The chain links TRBV28 to TRBJ2-5, with D possibly matching TRBD1 (6 bases). This CDR3 has 12 amino acids. Germline V CDR1 and CDR2: MDHEN, SYDVKM. The V end was cut by 11 bases, the J end by 1 base, with 11 bases between. This CDR3 is CACKTGQETQYF. DNA for the CDR3: TGTGCCTGCAAGACAGGCCAAGAGACCCAGTACTTC.

The chain combines TRBV2 with TRBJ2-3; 7 nucleotides align to TRBD2. The CDR3 consists of 16 residues. The V gene end was trimmed by 4 bases and the J gene end by 2 bases; junction bases not matched to a gene: 9. Germline V gene data show CDR1 as SNHLY and CDR2 as FYNNEI. Here the CDR3 DNA reads TGTGCCAGCAGTGTAGGTAGCGGGCGACTCACAGATACGCAGTATTTT. It encodes CASSVGSGRLTDTQYF.

The V and J genes are TRBV29-1 and TRBJ1-1; 7 bases align to TRBD1. CDR1 SQVTM and CDR2 ANQGSEA come from the germline V gene. The CDR3 has 12 residues. With 6 bases clipped from V and 1 base from J, the junction kept 2 bases outside the gene matches. The CDR3 loop reads CSVDRANTEAFF. The CDR3 bases are TGCAGCGTCGACAGGGCGAACACTGAAGCTTTCTTT.

CDR3 sequence: CASNWRKPNNEQFF. The CDR3 DNA follows: TGTGCCAGCAATTGGCGGAAACCTAACAATGAGCAGTTCTTC. V usage is TRBV28 and J usage is TRBJ2-1, with D unclear. CDR1 is MDHEN and CDR2 is SYDVKM in the germline V gene. The length of the CDR3 is 14 residues. V was cut by 7 bases and J by 5 bases, with 15 bases left in between. The entire variable domain, with the rest obtained from reference TRBV28 and TRBJ2-1, is as follows: DVKVTQSSRYLVKRTGEKVFLECVQDMDHENMFWYRQDPGLGLRLIYFSYDVKMKEKGDIPEGYSVSREKKERFSLILESASTNQTSMYLCASNWRKPNNEQFFGPGTRLTVL.

The V call is TRBV6-1, the J call TRBJ2-7; perhaps TRBD2 as D (6 bases). Germline-derived CDR1 and CDR2 are MNHNS and SASEGT. The CDR3 is made up of 15 amino acids. The V and J ends lost 0 bases and 3 bases respectively, with 12 bases between them. CDR3 protein: CASSEATIADYEQYF. The CDR3 nucleotides read TGTGCCAGCAGTGAAGCGACGATAGCGGACTACGAGCAGTACTTC.

This sequence joins TRBV10-1 and TRBJ2-7; 10 nucleotides line up with TRBD1. Germline V lookup: CDR1 WNHNN, CDR2 SYGVQD (reference sequence). CDR3 size: 16 residues. The J segment lost 2 bases and the V segment lost 11 bases, leaving 15 bases of the junction unmatched. CDR3: CAGLTPGQGETYEQYF. The DNA of the CDR3 is TGCGCCGGCCTGACCCCCGGACAGGGGGAAACCTACGAGCAGTACTTC.

V and J are TRBV12-3 or TRBV12-4 and TRBJ1-2, with D unresolved. CDR3 length: 13 amino acids. The V and J ends lost 5 bases and 7 bases respectively, with 14 bases between them. CDR3 in amino acids: CASSGPGWSGYTF. CDR3 sequence (DNA): TGTGCCAGCAGTGGCCCAGGTTGGTCTGGCTACACCTTC.